A selection of T cell receptor beta chains follows, all from one sample in a study of T cells in Graves' hyperthyroidism and ophthalmopathy. TCRdb called the multiplex PCR reads again in MiXCR, with one record for every CDR3 protein. Of about 560,000 distinct CDR3 sequences in the sample, 16% were seen once. Source material: blood. The receptors shown here come from a woman aged 18-29 years with Graves' hyperthyroidism. Each CDR3 is given with its conserved first and last residue. D genes are given only for firm matches. Clone size is not always given. Where it is, it says once, few, many or a class for expanded clones.

d_call j_call clone_size v_call cdr3_aa cdr3_nt
. TRBJ2-7 few TRBV7-9 CASSLSPRGGTGNSYEQYF TGTGCCAGCAGCTTATCACCCCGGGGGGGGACAGGGAACTCCTACGAGCAGTACTTC
. TRBJ2-4 . TRBV27 CASTQQEGNIQYF TGTGCCAGCACCCAACAGGAGGGAAACATTCAGTACTTC
. TRBJ2-3 . TRBV24-1 CATSDPVRTAKTQYF TGTGCCACCAGTGATCCGGTCCGGACGGCGAAGACGCAGTATTTT
. TRBJ2-3 many TRBV12-3/TRBV12-4 CASGDQPGTANQYF TGTGCCAGCGGAGATCAACCCGGGACTGCTAATCAGTATTTT
. TRBJ2-7 many TRBV20-1 CSARDRPYEQYF TGCAGTGCTAGGGACAGACCCTACGAGCAGTACTTC
. TRBJ2-1 many TRBV11-2 CASSLGPRGGYYNEQFF TGTGCCAGCAGCTTAGGCCCACGGGGCGGGTACTACAATGAGCAGTTCTTC
. TRBJ1-3 once TRBV28 CASTSPTGTKGSGNTIYF TGTGCCAGCACCTCACCCACCGGGACCAAGGGCTCTGGAAACACCATATATTTT
. TRBJ2-3 many TRBV30 CAYQTGYTQYF TGTGCCTACCAAACGGGCTATACGCAGTATTTT
. TRBJ2-1 . TRBV10-1 CASSSDPVGWGEQFF TGCGCCAGCAGCTCTGACCCGGTCGGTTGGGGTGAGCAGTTCTTC
. TRBJ1-3 many TRBV12-3/TRBV12-4 CASSITNTIYF TGTGCCAGCAGTATTACCAACACCATATATTTT
. TRBJ2-3 many TRBV5-1 CASSWTSTDTQYF TGCGCCAGCAGCTGGACTAGCACAGATACGCAGTATTTT
. TRBJ1-1 many TRBV20-1 CSANSGDRLASEAFF TGCAGTGCCAACAGCGGTGACAGGCTCGCCAGTGAAGCTTTCTTT
TRBD1 TRBJ2-7 few TRBV24-1 CATSDDREGYEQYF TGTGCCACCAGTGACGACAGGGAAGGCTACGAGCAGTACTTC
TRBD2 TRBJ2-3 few TRBV10-3 CAMASGRRDSQYF TGTGCCATGGCTAGCGGGAGACGTGATTCGCAGTATTTT
. TRBJ2-5 few TRBV7-8 CASTKEGAPQRTQYF TGTGCCAGCACCAAGGAGGGGGCGCCCCAACGAACCCAGTACTTC
TRBD1 TRBJ2-2 . TRBV5-6 CASRSADRDTGELFF TGTGCCAGCAGATCTGCGGACAGGGACACCGGGGAGCTGTTTTTT
TRBD1 TRBJ1-1 . TRBV18 CASSPPIGTGGQAFF TGTGCCAGCTCACCTCCAATAGGGACAGGGGGCCAAGCTTTCTTT
. TRBJ2-5 . TRBV5-1 CASTTSWQETQYF TGCGCCAGCACCACCTCTTGGCAAGAGACCCAGTACTTC
TRBD2 TRBJ2-7 many TRBV7-9 CASSLRSSGSHEQYF TGTGCCAGCAGCTTACGTTCTAGCGGGAGTCACGAGCAGTACTTC
TRBD2 TRBJ2-7 many TRBV20-1 CSARTSGGYEQYF TGCAGTGCTAGGACTAGCGGGGGCTACGAGCAGTACTTC
. TRBJ2-1 many TRBV5-1 CASSLGPRNEQFF TGCGCCAGCTCTCTGGGGCCGAGGAATGAGCAGTTCTTC
TRBD2 TRBJ2-3 many TRBV6-2/TRBV6-3 CASSTGLAGVIRTDTQYF TGTGCCAGCAGTACGGGACTAGCGGGAGTGATCCGCACAGATACGCAGTATTTT
. TRBJ1-2 few TRBV2 CASTDDLFYGYTF TGTGCCAGCACCGATGACCTTTTCTATGGCTACACCTTC
. TRBJ1-4 few TRBV3-1 CASSQAAGPRGANEKLFF TGTGCCAGCAGCCAAGCGGCAGGGCCAAGGGGAGCTAATGAAAAACTGTTTTTT
. TRBJ2-7 many TRBV7-2 CASSLGERGGEQYF TGTGCCAGCAGCTTAGGGGAAAGGGGGGGCGAGCAGTACTTC
TRBD1 TRBJ2-5 many TRBV18 CASSPLGQVQETQYF TGTGCCAGCTCACCACTCGGACAGGTCCAAGAGACCCAGTACTTC